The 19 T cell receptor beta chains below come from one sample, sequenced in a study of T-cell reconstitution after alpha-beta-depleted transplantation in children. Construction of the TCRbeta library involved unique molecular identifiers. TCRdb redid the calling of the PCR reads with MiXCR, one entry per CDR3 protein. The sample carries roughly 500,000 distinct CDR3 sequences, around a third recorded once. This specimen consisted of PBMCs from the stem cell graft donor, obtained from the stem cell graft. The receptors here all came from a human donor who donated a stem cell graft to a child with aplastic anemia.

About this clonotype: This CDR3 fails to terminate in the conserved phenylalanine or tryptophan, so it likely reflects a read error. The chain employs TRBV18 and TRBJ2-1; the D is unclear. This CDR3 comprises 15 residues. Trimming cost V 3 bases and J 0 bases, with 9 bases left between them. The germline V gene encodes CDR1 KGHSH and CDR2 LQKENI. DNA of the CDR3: TGTGCCAGCTCACCTACACAGAGCTCCTACAATGAGCAGTTCTTG. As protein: CASSPTQSSYNEQFL.

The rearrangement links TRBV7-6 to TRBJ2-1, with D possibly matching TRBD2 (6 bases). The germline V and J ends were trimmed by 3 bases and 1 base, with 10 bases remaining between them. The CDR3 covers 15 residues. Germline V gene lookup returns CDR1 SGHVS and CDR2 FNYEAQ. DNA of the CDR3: TGTGCCAGCAGCTTGCTAGCGCAATCCTACAATGAGCAGTTCTTC. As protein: CASSLLAQSYNEQFF.

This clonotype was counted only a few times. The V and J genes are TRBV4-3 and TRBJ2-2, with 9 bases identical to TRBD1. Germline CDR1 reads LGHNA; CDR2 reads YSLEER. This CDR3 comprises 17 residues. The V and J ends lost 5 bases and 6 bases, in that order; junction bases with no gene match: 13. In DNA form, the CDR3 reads TGCGCCAGCAGCGTACGCCTACAGGGGGCGGGCGCCGGGGAGCTGTTTTTT. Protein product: CASSVRLQGAGAGELFF.

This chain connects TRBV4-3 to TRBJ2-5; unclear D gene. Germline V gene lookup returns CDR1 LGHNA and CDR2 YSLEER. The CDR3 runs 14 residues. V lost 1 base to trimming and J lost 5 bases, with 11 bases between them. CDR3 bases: TGCGCCAGCAGCCAAGGGGCAGTCAGGGAGACCCAGTACTTC. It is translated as CASSQGAVRETQYF.

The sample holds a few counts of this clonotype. The chain's CDR3 is CASSNTNEQFF. As DNA, the CDR3 is TGTGCCAGCAGCAACACCAATGAGCAGTTCTTC. V gene TRBV9 combines with J gene TRBJ2-1; no clear D gene. Germline V lookup: CDR1 SGDLS, CDR2 YYNGEE. CDR3 length: 11 residues. The V end lost 4 bases, the J end lost 6 bases, and 5 bases lay between the germline ends.

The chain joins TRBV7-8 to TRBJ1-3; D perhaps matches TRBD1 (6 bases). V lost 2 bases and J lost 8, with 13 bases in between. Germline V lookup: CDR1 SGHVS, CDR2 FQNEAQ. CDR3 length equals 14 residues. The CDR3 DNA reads TGTGCCAGCAGCTTAATGGGGGGCATTGACACCATATATTTT. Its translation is CASSLMGGIDTIYF.

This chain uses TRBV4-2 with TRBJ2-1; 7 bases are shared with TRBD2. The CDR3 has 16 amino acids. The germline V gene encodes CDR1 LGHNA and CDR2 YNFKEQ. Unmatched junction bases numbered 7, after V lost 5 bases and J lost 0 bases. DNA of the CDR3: TGTGCCAGCAGCGAACAACGGACTAGCTCCTACAATGAGCAGTTCTTC. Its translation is CASSEQRTSSYNEQFF.

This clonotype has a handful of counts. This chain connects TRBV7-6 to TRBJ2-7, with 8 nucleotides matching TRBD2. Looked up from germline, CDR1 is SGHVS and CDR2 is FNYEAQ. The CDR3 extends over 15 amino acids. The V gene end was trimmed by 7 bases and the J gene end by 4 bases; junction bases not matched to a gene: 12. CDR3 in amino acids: CASTREAGEGYEQYF. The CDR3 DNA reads TGTGCCAGCACAAGGGAAGCGGGAGAGGGGTACGAGCAGTACTTC.

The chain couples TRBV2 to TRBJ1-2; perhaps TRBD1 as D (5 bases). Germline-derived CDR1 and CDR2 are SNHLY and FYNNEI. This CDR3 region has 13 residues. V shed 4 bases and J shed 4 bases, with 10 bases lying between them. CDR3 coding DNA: TGTGCCAGCAGTGTGGCAGGGAGCTATGGCTACACCTTC. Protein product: CASSVAGSYGYTF.

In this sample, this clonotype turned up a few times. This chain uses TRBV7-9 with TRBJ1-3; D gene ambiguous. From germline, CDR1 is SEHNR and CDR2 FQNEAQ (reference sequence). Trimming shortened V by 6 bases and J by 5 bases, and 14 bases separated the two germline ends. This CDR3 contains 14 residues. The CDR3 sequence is CASSPPPDRNTIYF. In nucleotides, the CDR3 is TGTGCCAGCAGTCCCCCCCCAGATAGAAACACCATATATTTT.

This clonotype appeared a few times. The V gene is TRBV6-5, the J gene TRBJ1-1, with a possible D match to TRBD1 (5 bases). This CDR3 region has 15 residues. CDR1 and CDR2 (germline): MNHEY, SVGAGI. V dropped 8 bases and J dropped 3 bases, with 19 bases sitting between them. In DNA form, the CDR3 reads TGTGCCAGCCGCAGGCTAACCTCCAGGGACACTGAAGCTTTCTTT. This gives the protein CASRRLTSRDTEAFF.

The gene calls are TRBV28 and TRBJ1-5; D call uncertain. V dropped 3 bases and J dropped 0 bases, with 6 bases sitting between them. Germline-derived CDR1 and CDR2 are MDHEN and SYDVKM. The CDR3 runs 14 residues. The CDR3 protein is CASSFKYSNQPQHF. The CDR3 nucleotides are TGTGCCAGCAGTTTCAAGTATAGCAATCAGCCCCAGCATTTT.

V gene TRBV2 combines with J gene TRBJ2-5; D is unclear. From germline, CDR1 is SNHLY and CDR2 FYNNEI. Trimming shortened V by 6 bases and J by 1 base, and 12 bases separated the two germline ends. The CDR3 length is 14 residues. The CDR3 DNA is TGTGCCAGCAGACGGCTAGTTAGCCAAGAGACCCAGTACTTC. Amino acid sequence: CASRRLVSQETQYF.

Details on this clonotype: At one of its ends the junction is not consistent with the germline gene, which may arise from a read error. The CDR3 is CASGSLSTLGF. CDR3 bases: TGTGCCAGCGGATCATTATCGACCCTCGGATTT. This sequence joins TRBV5-4 and TRBJ1-1; D is uncertain. The CDR3 consists of 11 residues. Per the germline V gene, CDR1 is SGHNT and CDR2 is YYREEE (reference sequence).

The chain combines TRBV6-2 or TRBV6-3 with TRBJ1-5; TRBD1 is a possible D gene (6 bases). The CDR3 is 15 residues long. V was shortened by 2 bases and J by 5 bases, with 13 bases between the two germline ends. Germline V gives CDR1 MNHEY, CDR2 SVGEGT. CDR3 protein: CASSYQGQLYQPQHF. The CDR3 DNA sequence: TGTGCCAGCAGTTACCAAGGACAGCTATATCAGCCCCAGCATTTT.

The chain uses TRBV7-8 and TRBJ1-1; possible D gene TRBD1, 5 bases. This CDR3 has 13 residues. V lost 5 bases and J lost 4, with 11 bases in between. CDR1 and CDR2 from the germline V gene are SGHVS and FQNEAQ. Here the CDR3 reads CASSLGTITEAFF. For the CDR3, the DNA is TGTGCCAGCAGCCTCGGGACTATCACTGAAGCTTTCTTT.

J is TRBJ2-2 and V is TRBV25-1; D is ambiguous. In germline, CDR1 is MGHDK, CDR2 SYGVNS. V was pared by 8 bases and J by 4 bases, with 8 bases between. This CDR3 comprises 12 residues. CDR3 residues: CASLTTTGELFF. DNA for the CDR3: TGTGCCAGCCTGACAACCACCGGGGAGCTGTTTTTT.

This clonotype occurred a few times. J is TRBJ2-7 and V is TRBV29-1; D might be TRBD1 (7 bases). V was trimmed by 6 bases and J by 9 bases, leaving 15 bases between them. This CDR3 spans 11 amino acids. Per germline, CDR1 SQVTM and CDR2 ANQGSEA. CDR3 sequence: CSVAGQQGQYV. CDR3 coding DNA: TGCAGCGTGGCGGGACAGCAGGGGCAGTACGTC.

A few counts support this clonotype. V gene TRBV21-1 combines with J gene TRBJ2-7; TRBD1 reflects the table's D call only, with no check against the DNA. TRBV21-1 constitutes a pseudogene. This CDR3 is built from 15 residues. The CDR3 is CASSKLSLRGYEQYV. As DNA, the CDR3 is TGTGCCAGCAGCAAACTGAGTCTAAGGGGCTACGAGCAGTACGTC.